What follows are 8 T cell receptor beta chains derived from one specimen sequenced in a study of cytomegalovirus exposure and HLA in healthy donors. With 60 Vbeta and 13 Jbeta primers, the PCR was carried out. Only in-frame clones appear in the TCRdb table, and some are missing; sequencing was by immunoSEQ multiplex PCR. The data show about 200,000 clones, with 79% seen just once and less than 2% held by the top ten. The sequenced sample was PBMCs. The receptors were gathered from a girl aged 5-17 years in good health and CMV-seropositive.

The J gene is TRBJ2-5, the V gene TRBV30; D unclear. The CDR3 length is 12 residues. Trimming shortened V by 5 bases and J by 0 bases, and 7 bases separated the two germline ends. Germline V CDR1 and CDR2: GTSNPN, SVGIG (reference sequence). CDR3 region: CAWEKYQETQYF. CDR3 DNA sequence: TGTGCCTGGGAGAAGTACCAAGAGACCCAGTACTTC.

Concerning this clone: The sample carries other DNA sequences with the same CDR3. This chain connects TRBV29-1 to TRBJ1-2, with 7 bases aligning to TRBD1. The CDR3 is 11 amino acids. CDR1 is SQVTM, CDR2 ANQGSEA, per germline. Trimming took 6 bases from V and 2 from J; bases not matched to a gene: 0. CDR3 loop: CSVGQNYGYTF. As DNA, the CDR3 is TGCAGCGTGGGACAGAACTATGGCTACACCTTC. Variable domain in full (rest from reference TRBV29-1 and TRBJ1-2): SAVISQKPSRDICQRGTSLTIQCQVDSQVTMMFWYRQQPGQSLTLIATANQGSEATYESGFVIDKFPISRPNLTFSTLTVSNMSPEDSSIYLCSVGQNYGYTFGSGTRLTVV.

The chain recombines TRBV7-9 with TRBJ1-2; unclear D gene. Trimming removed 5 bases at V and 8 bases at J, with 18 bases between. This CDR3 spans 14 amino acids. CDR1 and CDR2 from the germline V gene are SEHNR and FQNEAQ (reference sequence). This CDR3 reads CASSGSEREKGYTF. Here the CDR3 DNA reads TGTGCCAGCAGCGGCAGCGAAAGGGAGAAGGGCTACACCTTC. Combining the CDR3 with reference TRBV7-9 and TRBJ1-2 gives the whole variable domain DTGVSQNPRHKITKRGQNVTFRCDPISEHNRLYWYRQTLGQGPEFLTYFQNEAQLEKSRLLSDRFSAERPKGSFSTLEIQRTEQGDSAMYLCASSGSEREKGYTFGSGTRLTVV.

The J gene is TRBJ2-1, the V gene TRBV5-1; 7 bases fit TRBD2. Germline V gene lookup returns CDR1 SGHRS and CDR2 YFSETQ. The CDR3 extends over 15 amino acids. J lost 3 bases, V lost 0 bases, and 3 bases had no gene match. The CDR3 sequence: CASSLDGEGYNEQFF. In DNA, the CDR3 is TGCGCCAGCAGCTTGGATGGGGAGGGCTACAATGAGCAGTTCTTC.

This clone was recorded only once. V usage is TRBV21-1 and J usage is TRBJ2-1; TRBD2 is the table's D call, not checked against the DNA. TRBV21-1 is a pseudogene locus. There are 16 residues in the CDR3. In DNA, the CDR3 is TGTGCCAGCCCCTTCAGCTCGCGGGGGGGGATCAATGAGCAGTTCTTC. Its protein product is CASPFSSRGGINEQFF.

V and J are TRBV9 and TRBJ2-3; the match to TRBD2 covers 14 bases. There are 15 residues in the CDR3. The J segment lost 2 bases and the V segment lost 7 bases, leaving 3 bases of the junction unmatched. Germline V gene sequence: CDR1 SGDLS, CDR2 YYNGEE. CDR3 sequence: CASGTSGGPTDTQYF. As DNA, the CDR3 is TGTGCCAGCGGGACTAGCGGGGGCCCCACAGATACGCAGTATTTT.

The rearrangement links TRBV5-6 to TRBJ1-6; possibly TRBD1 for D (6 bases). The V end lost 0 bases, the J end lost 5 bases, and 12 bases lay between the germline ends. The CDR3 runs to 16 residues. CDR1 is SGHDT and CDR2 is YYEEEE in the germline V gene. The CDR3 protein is CASSLVGGTNNSPLHF. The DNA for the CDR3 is TGTGCCAGCAGCTTGGTGGGGGGGACAAATAATTCACCCCTCCACTTT.

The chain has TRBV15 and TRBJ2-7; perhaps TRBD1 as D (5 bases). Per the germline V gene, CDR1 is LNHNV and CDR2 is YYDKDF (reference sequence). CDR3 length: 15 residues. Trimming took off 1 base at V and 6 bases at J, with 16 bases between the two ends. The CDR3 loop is CATSRVGVSGREQYF. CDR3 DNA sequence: TGTGCCACCAGCAGAGTAGGGGTATCAGGACGCGAGCAGTACTTC.